These 30 T cell receptor beta chains were all obtained from the same sample, sequenced in a study of vaccination and CD4 T cells after COVID-19. TCRdb used MiXCR to reprocess the PCR reads, holding one entry per CDR3 protein. The profile shows some 29,000 distinct CDR3 sequences, 45% to 60% of them singletons. As for time point: late sampling 161 to 241 days after vaccination in a few convalescent patients. Material: CD4+ T cells from blood, obtained about 7 months after SARS-CoV-2 vaccination. Receptors originate from a human donor who had recovered from COVID-19.

V is TRBV19 and J is TRBJ2-1; 8 bases are shared with TRBD2. V lost 5 bases, J lost 5 bases, and 5 bases stayed unmatched. This CDR3 region has 14 residues. Germline values: CDR1 LNHDA, CDR2 SQIVND (reference sequence). CDR3 coding DNA: TGTGCCAGTAGTTTCCCGGGAGGGCACAATGAGCAGTTCTTC. Protein: CASSFPGGHNEQFF. Full variable domain (outside the CDR3, taken from reference TRBV19 and TRBJ2-1): DGGITQSPKYLFRKEGQNVTLSCEQNLNHDAMYWYRQDPGQGLRLIYYSQIVNDFQKGDIAEGYSVSREKKESFPLTVTSAQKNPTAFYLCASSFPGGHNEQFFGPGTRLTVL.

This clonotype has just a few counts. The genes are TRBV6-1 and TRBJ2-7, with D unclear. The germline V and J ends were trimmed by 5 bases and 2 bases, with 10 bases remaining between them. The CDR3 is 13 amino acids. Germline V gene lookup returns CDR1 MNHNS and CDR2 SASEGT. In DNA, the CDR3 is TGTGCCAGCAGTAAGGAGCCAACCTACGAGCAGTACTTC. This codes for CASSKEPTYEQYF.

The J gene is TRBJ2-3, the V gene TRBV6-1; 12 bases are shared with TRBD2. The V gene end was trimmed by 7 bases and the J gene end by 6 bases; junction bases not matched to a gene: 8. CDR1 MNHNS and CDR2 SASEGT come from the germline V gene. The CDR3 is made up of 15 amino acids. The CDR3 DNA reads as TGTGCCAGCACCAGACTAGCGGGAGAGGGCGATACGCAGTATTTT. This translates into CASTRLAGEGDTQYF.

In its sample, this clonotype was seen a few times. This chain links TRBV20-1 with TRBJ1-5; D uncertain. The V and J ends lost 4 bases and 1 base respectively, with 11 bases between them. Germline V CDR1 and CDR2: DFQATT, SNEGSKA (reference sequence). CDR3 length: 14 amino acids. CDR3 sequence reads: CSATAETSNQPQHF. CDR3 bases: TGCAGTGCTACGGCAGAAACAAGCAATCAGCCCCAGCATTTT.

The CDR3: CSARAQTGSSYEQYF. DNA of the CDR3: TGCAGTGCTAGAGCTCAGACAGGGAGCTCCTACGAGCAGTACTTC. The chain recombines TRBV20-1 with TRBJ2-7, with 7 bases matching TRBD1. The CDR3 is 15 residues long. V dropped 1 base and J dropped 0; count of bases not matched to a gene: 6. Germline CDR1 reads DFQATT; CDR2 reads SNEGSKA (reference sequence).

The J gene is TRBJ2-7, the V gene TRBV7-6, with a possible D match to TRBD2 (6 bases). The CDR3 spans 14 residues. The V end was cut by 5 bases, the J end by 6 bases, with 17 bases between. Germline assignment: CDR1 SGHVS and CDR2 FNYEAQ. CDR3 bases: TGTGCCAGCAGCGTTTACGGTAAGGGAGGCGAGCAGTACTTC. Protein: CASSVYGKGGEQYF.

The CDR3 spells CASSRDGLKNTEAFF. The CDR3 region has the DNA TGTGCCAGCAGCCGGGACGGACTGAAGAACACTGAAGCTTTCTTT. The chain employs TRBV7-8 and TRBJ1-1, with a weak D call TRBD1 (5 bases). Germline V lookup: CDR1 SGHVS, CDR2 FQNEAQ. Between the trimmed V and J ends, which lost 5 bases and 1 base, there was a span of 14 bases. This CDR3 contains 15 residues.

This clonotype came up a few times. This chain's CDR3 is CASSLAPGADTQYF. In DNA form, the CDR3 reads TGTGCCAGCAGCTTGGCCCCTGGAGCAGATACGCAGTATTTT. The rearrangement uses TRBV7-3 and TRBJ2-3, with D uncertain. Between the trimmed V and J ends, which lost 3 bases and 4 bases, there was a span of 11 bases. CDR1 is SGHTA, CDR2 FQGTGA, per germline. The CDR3 is made up of 14 amino acids.

This chain joins TRBV2 and TRBJ2-7; 7 bases match TRBD1. CDR3 length equals 16 residues. The J segment lost 3 bases and the V segment lost 7 bases, leaving 15 bases of the junction unmatched. Germline V CDR1 and CDR2: SNHLY, FYNNEI. The CDR3 region is CASKAILGQDHYEQYF. DNA of the CDR3: TGTGCCAGCAAAGCGATCCTTGGACAGGACCACTACGAGCAGTACTTC.

There are a few counts of this clonotype. The rearrangement uses TRBV20-1 and TRBJ2-1; perhaps TRBD1 as D (8 bases). In germline, CDR1 is DFQATT, CDR2 SNEGSKA (reference sequence). This CDR3 spans 15 amino acids. The CDR3: CRVTKGGTGSNEQFF. The CDR3 nucleotides are TGCAGAGTTACCAAGGGGGGGACAGGTAGCAATGAGCAGTTCTTC.

The genes are TRBV5-5 and TRBJ2-5, with 10 bases lining up with TRBD1. This CDR3 is 16 amino acids long. Germline V gives CDR1 SGHKS, CDR2 YYEKEE (reference sequence). V lost 4 bases, J lost 4 bases, and 10 bases stayed unmatched. CDR3 nucleotides: TGTGCCAGCAGCGAGAATTCAGGACAGGGGGGAGAGACCCAGTACTTC. It translates to CASSENSGQGGETQYF.

This clonotype has more than one count but fewer than ten. V gene TRBV27 combines with J gene TRBJ2-3, with D hard to call. The CDR3 has 14 residues. V was pared by 2 bases and J by 2 bases, with 8 bases between. Germline loops: CDR1 MNHEY, CDR2 SMNVEV (reference sequence). CDR3 sequence reads: CASSLSDNTDTQYF. CDR3 sequence (DNA): TGTGCCAGCAGTTTAAGTGATAACACAGATACGCAGTATTTT.

This clonotype was detected once. The chain couples TRBV28 to TRBJ1-2; no definite D call. CDR3 length: 13 amino acids. V lost 4 bases and J lost 6, with 12 bases in between. Germline CDR1 and CDR2: MDHEN and SYDVKM. The CDR3 sequence is CASSSWQAHGYTF. The DNA of the CDR3 is TGTGCCAGCAGTTCCTGGCAGGCCCATGGCTACACCTTC.

This clonotype turned up a few times. The V gene is TRBV27, the J gene TRBJ2-5; D is unresolved. This CDR3 spans 16 amino acids. In germline, CDR1 is MNHEY, CDR2 SMNVEV (reference sequence). Between the trimmed V and J ends, which lost 6 bases and 5 bases, there was a span of 22 bases. CDR3 bases: TGTGCCAGCAGGGCGAAGGGCACAGCCCAAGCCGAGACCCAGTACTTC. It codes for CASRAKGTAQAETQYF.

This clonotype is classed as medium-sized. The DNA for the CDR3 is TGTGCCAGCAGTGAAGGGACAGGGGACACCGGGGAGCTGTTTTTT. Translating gives CASSEGTGDTGELFF. The chain uses TRBV6-1 and TRBJ2-2; 9 bases are a match to TRBD1. Trimming at V came to 1 base and at J to 3 bases, leaving 0 bases not matched to a gene. Germline assignment: CDR1 MNHNS and CDR2 SASEGT. CDR3 size: 15 residues.

This clonotype has a handful of counts. V usage is TRBV7-9 and J usage is TRBJ2-7; tentatively, D is TRBD2 (5 bases). The CDR3 length is 15 residues. CDR1 is SEHNR, CDR2 FQNEAQ, per germline (reference sequence). Between the trimmed V and J ends, which lost 1 base and 4 bases, there was a span of 14 bases. The CDR3 is CASSLGEASGYEQYF. The CDR3 region has the DNA TGTGCCAGCAGCTTAGGAGAAGCCTCGGGGTACGAGCAGTACTTC.

This clonotype was recorded a few times. The CDR3 DNA reads as TGCAGCGTGGAACGAGGACTAGCGGGCCCACGCGAGACCCAGTACTTC. As protein: CSVERGLAGPRETQYF. This chain uses TRBV29-1 with TRBJ2-5; 11 bases agree with TRBD2. CDR1 is SQVTM and CDR2 is ANQGSEA in the germline V gene. The CDR3 spans 16 residues. With V trimmed by 6 bases and J by 5 bases, 14 bases remained unmatched.

The chain combines TRBV7-8 with TRBJ2-5, with D tentatively TRBD1 or TRBD2 (5 bases each). CDR1 is SGHVS, CDR2 FQNEAQ, per germline. The CDR3 loop spans 15 amino acids. V lost 5 bases to trimming and J lost 4 bases, with 17 bases between them. The CDR3 DNA reads TGTGCCAGCAGCCCCAATCGGGGCGCAACAGAGACCCAGTACTTC. This sequence encodes CASSPNRGATETQYF.

V is TRBV7-8 and J is TRBJ2-7; D may correspond to TRBD1 or TRBD2 (6 bases each). The germline gives CDR1 SGHVS, CDR2 FQNEAQ. Trimming left V 6 bases short and J 2 bases short, with 17 bases between. The CDR3 has 15 residues. CDR3 residues: CASSWGAADPYEQYF. CDR3 sequence (DNA): TGTGCCAGCAGTTGGGGGGCGGCCGACCCCTACGAGCAGTACTTC. Full variable domain (outside the CDR3, taken from reference TRBV7-8 and TRBJ2-7): GAGVSQSPRYKVAKRGQDVALRCDPISGHVSLFWYQQALGQGPEFLTYFQNEAQLDKSGLPSDRFFAERPEGSVSTLKIQRTQQEDSAVYLCASSWGAADPYEQYFGPGTRLTVT.

The sample holds a few counts of this clonotype. The chain employs TRBV28 and TRBJ2-6; 7 bases match TRBD1. With V trimmed by 5 bases and J by 0 bases, 7 bases remained unmatched. The CDR3 has 17 residues. The V gene's germline CDR1 is MDHEN and CDR2 SYDVKM. The CDR3 here is CASSPRQGVSGANVLTF. In DNA form, the CDR3 reads TGTGCCAGCAGTCCCCGACAGGGAGTCTCTGGGGCCAACGTCCTGACTTTC.

The chain uses TRBV29-1 and TRBJ2-3, with TRBD1 as a possible D gene (5 bases). V shed 3 bases and J shed 3 bases, with 13 bases lying between them. Germline V lookup: CDR1 SQVTM, CDR2 ANQGSEA. CDR3 length: 14 residues. DNA for the CDR3: TGCAGCGTTGAGTTAACCGACAGAACAGATACGCAGTATTTT. It codes for CSVELTDRTDTQYF.

This clonotype was found a few times. The rearrangement joins TRBV6-2 or TRBV6-3 to TRBJ2-5; D unresolved. This CDR3 spans 14 amino acids. V was cut by 6 bases and J by 2 bases, with 13 bases left in between. Per germline, CDR1 MNHEY and CDR2 SVGEGT. CDR3 sequence (DNA): TGTGCCAGCAGCATGCACGTGGAACAAGAGACCCAGTACTTC. This translates into CASSMHVEQETQYF.

This chain uses TRBV5-6 with TRBJ1-5; unclear D gene. Germline assignment: CDR1 SGHDT and CDR2 YYEEEE. This CDR3 spans 15 amino acids. V was cut by 4 bases and J by 0 bases, with 11 bases left in between. The CDR3 protein is CASSRLLASNQPQHF. CDR3 in DNA: TGTGCCAGCAGCAGGTTGCTAGCTAGCAATCAGCCCCAGCATTTT.

This clonotype showed up just a few times. The gene calls are TRBV28 and TRBJ2-5; D gene ambiguous. There are 14 residues in the CDR3. Trimming removed 1 base at V and 1 base at J, with 7 bases between. CDR1 MDHEN and CDR2 SYDVKM come from the germline V gene. The CDR3 coding sequence is TGTGCCAGCAGTTTATCTACTGCCCAAGAGACCCAGTACTTC. This sequence encodes CASSLSTAQETQYF.

There are a few counts of this clonotype. This chain connects TRBV21-1 to TRBJ2-5; TRBD1, the D gene given by the table, was not confirmed from the DNA. TRBV21-1 represents a pseudogene. The CDR3 has 16 amino acids. DNA of the CDR3: TGTGCCAGCAGCATTCTCAACAGGGAGGATCAAGAGACCCAGTACTTC. This gives the protein CASSILNREDQETQYF.

This clonotype was detected only a few times. The V gene is TRBV20-1, the J gene TRBJ2-1; D is possibly TRBD2 (6 bases). Trimming left V 5 bases short and J 4 bases short, with 15 bases between. The CDR3 is 14 amino acids. Germline V gene sequence: CDR1 DFQATT, CDR2 SNEGSKA (reference sequence). The chain's CDR3 is CSAFTGAPYNEQFF. The CDR3 DNA is TGCAGTGCTTTCACGGGAGCCCCATACAATGAGCAGTTCTTC.

The chain links TRBV20-1 to TRBJ2-7, with 7 bases fitting TRBD1. V was clipped by 3 bases and J by 3 bases; unmatched bases: 8. The CDR3 is made up of 14 amino acids. The germline V gene encodes CDR1 DFQATT and CDR2 SNEGSKA (reference sequence). CDR3 sequence reads: CSARPDRSDYEQYF. The DNA of the CDR3 is TGCAGTGCTAGGCCGGACAGGAGTGACTACGAGCAGTACTTC.

The V and J genes are TRBV7-9 and TRBJ2-7; 13 bases line up with TRBD2. The CDR3 contains 17 residues. In germline, CDR1 is SEHNR, CDR2 FQNEAQ (reference sequence). The V and J ends lost 5 bases and 2 bases, in that order; junction bases with no gene match: 9. The CDR3 bases are TGTGCCAGCAGCGGGGGACTAGCGGGATTCAGAACCTACGAGCAGTACTTC. Protein: CASSGGLAGFRTYEQYF.

The rearrangement uses TRBV7-2 and TRBJ1-1, with D possibly matching TRBD1 (6 bases). Germline V gene data show CDR1 as SGHTA and CDR2 as FQGNSA. The CDR3 has 15 residues. The germline V and J ends were trimmed by 1 base and 8 bases, with 17 bases remaining between them. The CDR3 here is CASSLGGAGATEAFF. The CDR3 DNA follows: TGTGCCAGCAGCTTAGGGGGCGCAGGGGCGACCGAAGCTTTCTTT.

The sample holds one count of this clonotype. This rearrangement joins TRBV4-1 to TRBJ1-3, with no clear D. Trimming pared 1 base from V and 1 base from J, leaving 11 bases between. CDR1 is MGHRA, CDR2 YSYEKL, per germline. The length of the CDR3 is 16 residues. The CDR3 loop reads CASSQGLGLSGNTIYF. The CDR3 region has the DNA TGCGCCAGCAGCCAAGGCCTGGGGTTGTCTGGAAACACCATATATTTT.